This entry lists 6 T cell receptor beta chains sequenced from one sample in a study of cytomegalovirus exposure and HLA in healthy donors. The PCR had 60 Vbeta and 13 Jbeta primers. Repertoires were generated with immunoSEQ multiplex PCR, while TCRdb's copy carries only in-frame clones and drops some. The listing records under 250,000 clones. What was sequenced was PBMCs. These receptors were taken from a girl aged 2 to 10 in good health and CMV-seropositive.

The chain is built from TRBV15 and TRBJ2-1; 12 positions agree with TRBD2. With 1 base clipped from V and 1 base from J, the junction kept 8 bases outside the gene matches. Per the germline V gene, CDR1 is LNHNV and CDR2 is YYDKDF (reference sequence). This CDR3 comprises 19 residues. In DNA, the CDR3 is TGTGCCACCAGCAGAGTGGGCCTAGCGGGAGGGCTTTCCTACAATGAGCAGTTCTTC. Translation: CATSRVGLAGGLSYNEQFF.

CDR3 DNA sequence: TGCGCCAGCAGCGTACAGGGGGCGGCTGAAGCTTTCTTT. As protein: CASSVQGAAEAFF. V and J are TRBV5-1 and TRBJ1-1; 9 bases are a match to TRBD1. This CDR3 contains 13 residues. The germline CDR1 and CDR2 sequences are SGHRS and YFSETQ. V dropped 4 bases and J dropped 6; count of bases not matched to a gene: 4.

The rearrangement uses TRBV7-9 and TRBJ2-7, with D hard to call. Trimming pared 4 bases from V and 7 bases from J, leaving 8 bases between. This CDR3 contains 11 residues. CDR1 and CDR2 from the germline V gene are SEHNR and FQNEAQ (reference sequence). CDR3 protein: CASSSAREQYF. In DNA, the CDR3 is TGTGCCAGCAGCTCCGCTAGAGAGCAGTACTTC.

CDR3 bases: TGTGCCAGCGGGGTTTCTAGCGGGAGAAACAATGAGCAGTTCTTC. It specifies CASGVSSGRNNEQFF. This chain connects TRBV6-1 to TRBJ2-1; 10 nucleotides align to TRBD2. The CDR3 totals 15 residues. J gave up 5 bases and V 8 bases, and 9 bases lay outside the gene matches. Per germline, CDR1 MNHNS and CDR2 SASEGT.

This chain links TRBV28 with TRBJ2-1; 9 nucleotides agree with TRBD2. This CDR3 is 16 amino acids long. V lost 3 bases to trimming and J lost 8 bases; unmatched junction nucleotides: 11. Germline CDR1 reads MDHEN; CDR2 reads SYDVKM. CDR3 region: CASSFELAGDSDEQFF. In DNA form, the CDR3 reads TGTGCCAGCAGTTTCGAGTTAGCGGGAGACTCCGATGAGCAGTTCTTC.

The V call is TRBV11-2, the J call TRBJ1-4; D is unclear. Deletions cut 3 bases from V and 0 bases from J, with 5 bases between. The CDR3 has 14 amino acids. Germline V CDR1 and CDR2: SGHAT, FQNNGV. The CDR3 is CASSLSSTNEKLFF. CDR3 nucleotides: TGTGCCAGCAGCTTGTCTTCAACTAATGAAAAACTGTTTTTT.